This T cell receptor beta chain was identified in a study of T cell responses to AZD1222 COVID-19 vaccine. Regarding the study as a whole: The number of AZD1222 recipients seropositive at baseline was only five or six.

The CDR3 totals 15 residues. Germline V gives CDR1 MGHDK, CDR2 SYGVNS. V was pared by 4 bases and J by 0 bases, with 11 bases between. Some clones are missing from TCRdb's copy, which holds only in-frame ones; the method was immunoSEQ multiplex PCR. This table has 150,000 to 200,000 clones, roughly 87% appearing once. About this clone: Its specificity is not known.

The source of this sequence is an adult in good health. J is TRBJ2-3 and V is TRBV25-1; D remains ambiguous. Source: peripheral blood, taken on day 0 of AZD1222 vaccination. CDR3 in amino acids: CASSGPISSTDTQYF. The DNA of the CDR3 is TGTGCCAGCAGTGGACCGATTTCTAGCACAGATACGCAGTATTTT.